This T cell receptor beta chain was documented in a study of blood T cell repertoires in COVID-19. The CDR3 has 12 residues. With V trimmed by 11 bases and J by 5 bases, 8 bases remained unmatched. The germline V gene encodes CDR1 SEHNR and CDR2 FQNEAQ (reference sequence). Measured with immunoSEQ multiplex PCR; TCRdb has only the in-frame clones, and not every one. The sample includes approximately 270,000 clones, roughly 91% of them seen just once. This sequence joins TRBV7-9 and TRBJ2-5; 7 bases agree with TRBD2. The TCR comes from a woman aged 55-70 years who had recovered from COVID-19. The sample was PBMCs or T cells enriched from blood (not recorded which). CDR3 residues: CALREGSETQYF. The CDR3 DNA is TGTGCCCTGAGGGAGGGGAGCGAGACCCAGTACTTC.